The 3 T cell receptor beta chains reported below all come from one sample, sequenced in a study of Ad26.COV2.S vaccination and SARS-CoV-2 variants. Treatment noted: about 20 received Ad26.COV2.S at low or high dose, single or two shots; roughly five received placebo; per-sample allocation not given. Day 63 after the first injection of vaccine or placebo was the sampling time. Produced via immunoSEQ multiplex PCR; TCRdb's table is partial and in-frame only. The sample includes more than 300,000 clones, around 83% of them seen just once. The sample was peripheral blood, taken in a trial of Ad26.COV2.S vaccine versus placebo. The source is a person between 18 and 65 years old who received the Ad26.COV2.S COVID-19 vaccine or a placebo.

V gene TRBV3-1 (or the pseudogene TRBV3-2) combines with J gene TRBJ2-7, with 10 positions matching TRBD1. The J segment lost 6 bases and the V segment lost 1 base, leaving 12 bases of the junction unmatched. Germline values: CDR1 LGHDT, CDR2 YNNKEL (reference sequence). CDR3 length: 17 amino acids. For the CDR3, the DNA is TGTGCCAGCAGCCAAGTAACCCGGGACAGGGGTTTTCTCGAGCAGTACTTC. Protein product: CASSQVTRDRGFLEQYF.

V is TRBV5-4 and J is TRBJ2-2, with D possibly matching TRBD1 (6 bases). This CDR3 is 16 amino acids long. With 4 bases removed from V and 4 bases from J, the gap between germline ends came to 17 bases. Germline CDR1 and CDR2: SGHNT and YYREEE (reference sequence). CDR3 in DNA: TGTGCCAGCAGCATAAGTTTGGGGGCGCTCACCGGGGAGCTGTTTTTT. It specifies CASSISLGALTGELFF. Full variable domain (rest looked up from reference TRBV5-4 and TRBJ2-2): ETGVTQSPTHLIKTRGQQVTLRCSSQSGHNTVSWYQQALGQGPQFIFQYYREEENGRGNFPPRFSGLQFPNYSSELNVNALELDDSALYLCASSISLGALTGELFFGEGSRLTVL.

The chain joins TRBV6-1 to TRBJ1-2; TRBD1 is a possible D gene (5 bases). V shed 7 bases and J shed 6 bases, with 15 bases lying between them. The length of the CDR3 is 13 residues. The germline gives CDR1 MNHNS, CDR2 SASEGT. This CDR3 is CASMVQARDGYTF. CDR3 bases: TGTGCCAGCATGGTTCAGGCCAGGGATGGCTACACCTTC.